This TCR beta chain was obtained from a study of shared clonotypes between healthy human individuals. Study as a whole: Two women and three men aged 18 to 49 made up the donors.

This CDR3 spans 18 amino acids. Germline CDR1 is SGHRS and CDR2 is YFSETQ. V was shortened by 6 bases and J by 3 bases, with 28 bases between the two germline ends. Nashville, Tennessee was home to all donors, who were Caucasian adults. The method was immunoSEQ multiplex PCR; TCRdb's version includes in-frame clones alone and lacks a portion of them. The sample consists of around 2.3 million clones, more than 90% of them appearing once. Sequencing input: naive CD4+ T cells sorted from blood. Regarding subset: CD45RA+ positively selected. The chain carries TRBV5-1 and TRBJ2-7; no firm D call. This sequence originates from a man aged 18 to 35 in good health. CDR3 sequence: CASIRPGEDRNTYYEQYF. CDR3 bases: TGCGCCAGCATCCGCCCCGGAGAGGACCGCAATACCTACTACGAGCAGTACTTC.